These T cell receptor beta chains were read from a single sample in a study of identical twins. TCRdb re-called the 5' RACE reads with MiXCR, one entry per CDR3 protein. The sample lists 400,000 to 500,000 distinct CDR3 sequences; around 20% were seen once. The sample was naive T cells sorted from blood. The receptors originated from a man aged 50-60 years in good health. Both conserved end residues are trimmed from each CDR3. Each record gives: J gene, V gene, CDR3 length, CDR3 protein.

TRBJ1-1 TRBV15 12 ATRFGGLNTEAF
TRBJ2-7 TRBV4-3 14 ASSQDLGGPTLEQY
TRBJ2-2 TRBV20-1 13 SARVVTREGWELF
TRBJ2-1 TRBV10-3 11 AISVQGDNEQF
TRBJ1-3 TRBV6-1 13 ASSEAVLSGNTIY
TRBJ2-3 TRBV5-1 13 ASRGTGSGTDTQY
TRBJ1-1 TRBV10-3 10 AIRGGDFDSF
TRBJ1-4 TRBV3-1 12 ASSQAPHGGKLF
TRBJ2-7 TRBV27 12 ASRTGTRSYEQY
TRBJ1-4 TRBV20-1 11 SARSATNEKLF
TRBJ1-6 TRBV7-9 14 ASSLAGQGYNSPLH
TRBJ2-2 TRBV29-1 10 SVGGDTGELF
TRBJ2-7 TRBV5-1 13 ASGGGQRLSYEQY
TRBJ2-1 TRBV14 16 ASSQASGLPSSYNEQF
TRBJ2-5 TRBV4-1 11 ASSQEIEETQY
TRBJ2-3 TRBV4-1 15 ASSQRGSGVSPDTQY
TRBJ1-1 TRBV29-1 12 SVRARELNTEAF
TRBJ2-5 TRBV20-1 13 SAREPGGGLETQY
TRBJ2-7 TRBV29-1 9 SAGTEIGQY
TRBJ2-7 TRBV5-1 14 ASSSLSGLGIYEQY
TRBJ2-5 TRBV10-3 14 AASPTSGGIMETQY
TRBJ2-3 TRBV9 14 ASSVGGGGRTDTQY
TRBJ2-7 TRBV6-1 13 ASQRSPWASYEQY
TRBJ1-4 TRBV20-1 11 SAGGTGNEKLF
TRBJ2-1 TRBV20-1 15 SARDAGTTFSYNEQF
TRBJ2-7 TRBV20-1 11 SAAGGFGYEQY
TRBJ2-1 TRBV7-9 13 ASSIPGQGSLGQF
TRBJ1-5 TRBV29-1 11 SGPGRVNQPQH
TRBJ1-4 TRBV5-4 13 ASSADRVGFEKLF
TRBJ1-1 TRBV10-2 12 ASSSFTGGTEAF
TRBJ2-5 TRBV20-1 15 SARVLAGALYQETQY
TRBJ2-2 TRBV2 12 ASSGTGIPGELF
TRBJ2-6 TRBV14 13 ASSQDRERANVLT
TRBJ2-7 TRBV20-1 11 SAGTLQGYEQY
TRBJ2-1 TRBV28 13 ASRIGLDMYNEQF
TRBJ2-1 TRBV7-2 14 ASSISGGTGNYEQF
TRBJ2-7 TRBV25-1 11 ASSDYISYEQY
TRBJ2-6 TRBV6-5 14 ASSPSLGSGANVLT
TRBJ1-1 TRBV6-5 12 ASSYSKASTEAF
TRBJ2-1 TRBV7-2 14 ASSSLAGGPYNEQF
TRBJ2-3 TRBV9 12 ASSFRASGDTQY
TRBJ2-1 TRBV15 13 ATKINSGPYNEQF
TRBJ1-1 TRBV11-2 16 ASSDPYRVRGLNTEAF
TRBJ1-2 TRBV5-1 12 ASSPGTSNYGYT
TRBJ1-1 TRBV19 14 ASSIQGTLWGTEAF
TRBJ2-7 TRBV14 16 ASSYRDRGFELLGTQY